This T cell receptor (beta chain) was sequenced for a study of neurological immune-mediated disorders. Each CDR3 protein gets one entry after TCRdb re-called the 5' RACE reads with MiXCR. The sample includes roughly 41,000 distinct CDR3 sequences, under 2% of them seen just once. This clonotype was counted many times. Germline V gene sequence: CDR1 SGHRS, CDR2 YFSETQ. The ends lost 2 bases at V and 3 bases at J; junction bases unmatched: 3. This CDR3 region has 14 residues. Sequencing was carried out using PBMCs. This receptor was taken from a woman in her thirties or forties with multiple sclerosis. The chain employs TRBV5-1 and TRBJ2-7; 9 bases map to TRBD1. CDR3 in amino acids: CASSFTTGGYEQYF. The CDR3 nucleotides are TGCGCCAGCAGCTTCACGACAGGGGGCTACGAGCAGTACTTC.